This T cell receptor beta chain emerged from a study of T cells in Graves' hyperthyroidism and ophthalmopathy. This clonotype has a count of ten or more. Using RNA transcripts as the source, TCR beta CDR3 regions were amplified. HTBI primers were employed in a first-round RT-PCR of the TCR CDR3. TCRdb re-derived calls from the multiplex PCR reads in MiXCR, one entry per CDR3 protein. Among around 600,000 distinct CDR3 sequences, 16% were seen once, and the ten largest hold more than 3%. The CDR3 sequence is 12 residues long. Germline CDR1 is MNHNS and CDR2 is SASEGT. This sequence joins TRBV6-1 and TRBJ2-7, with 9 bases matching TRBD2. The specimen sequenced was blood. The origin of this receptor is a woman aged 40 to 50 with Graves' ophthalmopathy. CDR3 in DNA: TGTGCTACTATTAGCGGGAGTAACGAGCAGTACTTC. Translation gives CATISGSNEQYF.